The 23 T cell receptor beta chains given below trace back to one sample, sequenced in a study of cytomegalovirus exposure and HLA in healthy donors. Amplification used 60 Vbeta primers and 13 Jbeta primers. Sequencing was performed with immunoSEQ multiplex PCR; in TCRdb, only in-frame clones are kept and a portion is missing. The sample holds roughly 120,000 clones, more than 80% seen once. Sequencing was carried out using PBMCs. The origin of the receptors is a man aged 25-45 years in good health and CMV-seronegative.

The genes are TRBV7-2 and TRBJ2-1, with 7 positions matching TRBD1. V lost 0 bases and J lost 6; bases outside the gene matches: 2. Germline V gene lookup returns CDR1 SGHTA and CDR2 FQGNSA. The CDR3 runs to 14 residues. CDR3: CASSLATGFNEQFF. Written as DNA, the CDR3 is TGTGCCAGCAGCTTAGCGACAGGGTTCAATGAGCAGTTCTTC.

A few counts support this clone. The chain combines TRBV4-1 with TRBJ2-1; 10 bases fit TRBD2. The V segment lost 1 base and the J segment 9 bases; nucleotides outside the gene matches: 9. Germline V CDR1 and CDR2: MGHRA, YSYEKL. The CDR3 length is 16 residues. For the CDR3, the DNA is TGCGCCAGCAGCCAAGTGGGGCTAGCGGGAGTCCCTGAGCAGTTCTTC. Protein sequence: CASSQVGLAGVPEQFF.

This clone was seen a handful of times. The chain joins TRBV5-6 to TRBJ1-1; maybe TRBD1 (5 bases). The CDR3 loop spans 16 amino acids. The V end was cut by 1 base, the J end by 1 base, with 14 bases between. Germline CDR1 SGHDT, CDR2 YYEEEE. The CDR3 reads CASSLSGLLGNTEAFF. The CDR3 DNA reads TGTGCCAGCAGCTTGTCAGGGTTGCTAGGGAACACTGAAGCTTTCTTT.

The chain carries TRBV7-2 and TRBJ2-1, with 7 bases that match TRBD2. Germline V gene sequence: CDR1 SGHTA, CDR2 FQGNSA. The CDR3 length is 17 residues. V was clipped by 5 bases and J by 4 bases; unmatched bases: 14. This CDR3 is CASSTAPWRGSYNEQFF. The DNA of the CDR3 is TGTGCCAGCAGCACCGCTCCTTGGCGGGGGTCATACAATGAGCAGTTCTTC.

The chain employs TRBV29-1 and TRBJ2-7; 9 nucleotides match TRBD1. Germline V lookup: CDR1 SQVTM, CDR2 ANQGSEA. Trimming took 3 bases from V and 1 from J; bases not matched to a gene: 4. The CDR3 spans 14 residues. CDR3 DNA sequence: TGCAGCGTTGATCCCGGGACAGGGTCCTACGAGCAGTACTTC. Translating it yields CSVDPGTGSYEQYF.

The V and J genes are TRBV25-1 and TRBJ2-3; D is perhaps TRBD1 (6 bases). Trimming stripped 2 bases from V and 3 bases from J, with 9 bases between. Germline values: CDR1 MGHDK, CDR2 SYGVNS. The CDR3 consists of 14 residues. CDR3 sequence: CASSETTGTDTQYF. CDR3 DNA: TGTGCCAGCAGTGAAACCACAGGGACAGATACGCAGTATTTT.

CDR3 coding DNA: TGTGCCTGGAGTGCCTACGGCAATGAGCAGTTCTTC. Its protein is CAWSAYGNEQFF. V gene TRBV30 combines with J gene TRBJ2-1; no firm D call. The CDR3 extends over 12 amino acids. V lost 1 base, J lost 6 bases, and 7 bases lay in between. CDR1 is GTSNPN, CDR2 SVGIG, per germline (reference sequence).

The J gene is TRBJ2-7, the V gene TRBV29-1, with TRBD1 matching 7 bases. V lost 2 bases, J lost 0 bases, and 4 bases stayed unmatched. The CDR3 consists of 14 residues. Germline V gene sequence: CDR1 SQVTM, CDR2 ANQGSEA. The chain's CDR3 is CSVEIRGSSYEQYF. DNA for the CDR3: TGCAGCGTTGAAATCAGGGGGAGCTCCTACGAGCAGTACTTC.

In regard to this clone: Germline and junction disagree at one end, which may indicate a read error. The chain combines TRBV10-2 with TRBJ1-2; possibly TRBD1 for D (6 bases). Germline-derived CDR1 and CDR2 are WSHSY and SAAADI. This CDR3 comprises 14 residues. CDR3 region: CASSEPTGRDGYPF. The CDR3 DNA reads TGCGCCAGCAGTGAGCCGACAGGACGGGATGGCTACCCCTTC.

The chain couples TRBV30 to TRBJ2-3, with 8 bases matching TRBD2. Germline lookup yields CDR1 GTSNPN and CDR2 SVGIG (reference sequence). With 0 bases clipped from V and 5 bases from J, the junction kept 1 base outside the gene matches. The CDR3 has 13 residues. CDR3 amino acids: CAWSVREGDTQYF. CDR3 DNA: TGTGCCTGGAGTGTACGGGAGGGAGATACGCAGTATTTT.

The gene calls are TRBV27 and TRBJ2-3, with D perhaps TRBD2 (6 bases). V lost 6 bases to trimming and J lost 0 bases, with 13 bases between them. The V gene's germline CDR1 is MNHEY and CDR2 SMNVEV (reference sequence). There are 15 residues in the CDR3. The CDR3 spells CASSRGETSTDTQYF. In DNA form, the CDR3 reads TGTGCCAGCAGCCGCGGGGAAACTAGCACAGATACGCAGTATTTT.

The chain employs TRBV10-1 and TRBJ2-7, with D possibly TRBD2 on 5 matching bases. Germline V gene data show CDR1 as WNHNN and CDR2 as SYGVQD (reference sequence). This CDR3 has 12 amino acids. The V end was cut by 2 bases, the J end by 3 bases, with 5 bases between. The CDR3 region has the DNA TGCGCCAGCAGTGAGCGGGGCTACGAGCAGTACTTC. Protein product: CASSERGYEQYF.

The chain uses TRBV7-3 and TRBJ2-1, with unresolved D. CDR1 is SGHTA, CDR2 FQGTGA, per germline. CDR3 length: 14 amino acids. The V and J ends lost 3 bases and 8 bases respectively, with 14 bases between them. The CDR3 DNA follows: TGTGCCAGCAGCTTTAGTGTCCCCCCCCATGAGCAGTTCTTC. Its protein is CASSFSVPPHEQFF. Supplemented by reference TRBV7-3 and TRBJ2-1, the full variable domain reads GAGVSQTPSNKVTEKGKYVELRCDPISGHTALYWYRQSLGQGPEFLIYFQGTGAADDSGLPNDRFFAVRPEGSVSTLKIQRTERGDSAVYLCASSFSVPPHEQFFGPGTRLTVL.

This clone was counted once. V gene TRBV5-4 combines with J gene TRBJ2-3; 9 bases are shared with TRBD2. CDR1 and CDR2 from the germline V gene are SGHNT and YYREEE (reference sequence). V lost 4 bases and J lost 5; bases outside the gene matches: 8. This CDR3 contains 15 residues. CDR3 region: CASSARLAAVDTQYF. DNA of the CDR3: TGTGCCAGCAGCGCCCGACTAGCGGCGGTAGATACGCAGTATTTT.

V gene TRBV13 combines with J gene TRBJ2-3, with 7 bases matching TRBD2. Germline V gene lookup returns CDR1 PRHDT and CDR2 FYEKMQ (reference sequence). This CDR3 contains 15 residues. V trimming: 3 bases; J trimming: 9 bases; junction bases outside the gene matches: 12. The CDR3 sequence: CASSLAGASRGTQYF. CDR3 nucleotides: TGTGCCAGCAGCTTGGCGGGAGCGTCGCGGGGGACGCAGTATTTT.

The V and J genes are TRBV28 and TRBJ1-1; 8 bases align to TRBD1. Trimming cost V 6 bases and J 5 bases; bases outside gene matches: 8. The CDR3 covers 14 residues. CDR1 MDHEN and CDR2 SYDVKM come from the germline V gene. The CDR3 loop is CASRTAQGDTEAFF. The DNA for the CDR3 is TGTGCCAGCAGAACTGCACAGGGGGATACTGAAGCTTTCTTT.

This clone was seen once. The rearrangement links TRBV19 to TRBJ1-1, with D tentatively TRBD1 (6 bases). This CDR3 comprises 14 residues. CDR1 and CDR2 from the germline V gene are LNHDA and SQIVND (reference sequence). V was clipped by 3 bases and J by 4 bases, with 12 bases between them. The CDR3 DNA sequence: TGTGCCAGTAGTATCTGGGGGGGGGCCACTGAAGCTTTCTTT. Its translation is CASSIWGGATEAFF.

V gene TRBV6-5 combines with J gene TRBJ2-7, with 7 bases identical to TRBD1. Germline CDR1 reads MNHEY; CDR2 reads SVGAGI. The CDR3 runs 14 residues. Trimming cost V 0 bases and J 4 bases; bases outside gene matches: 3. The CDR3 coding sequence is TGTGCCAGCAGTTACTCTGGCAGGGGGTACGAGCAGTACTTC. The encoded protein is CASSYSGRGYEQYF.

This chain uses TRBV5-3 with TRBJ2-3, with a possible D match to TRBD2 (5 bases). TRBV5-3 counts as an open reading frame of uncertain function. The CDR3 consists of 17 residues. V was clipped by 3 bases and J by 6 bases, with 23 bases between them. CDR3 coding DNA: TGTGCCAGAAGCTACCGACCGAAGCGGAAAACCCGGGATACGCAGTATTTT. It translates to CARSYRPKRKTRDTQYF.

This clone was seen only a few times. This rearrangement joins TRBV27 to TRBJ1-1; perhaps TRBD1 as D (6 bases). CDR1 is MNHEY and CDR2 is SMNVEV in the germline V gene (reference sequence). The V end lost 6 bases, the J end lost 3 bases, and 14 bases lay between the germline ends. The CDR3 sequence is 14 residues long. In DNA, the CDR3 is TGTGCCAGCAGGGTACAGGGAATTTACACTGAAGCTTTCTTT. It translates to CASRVQGIYTEAFF.

This chain links TRBV4-1 with TRBJ2-1, with 8 bases identical to TRBD2. This CDR3 comprises 15 residues. Trimming at V came to 5 bases and at J to 4 bases, leaving 7 bases not matched to a gene. Germline CDR1 is MGHRA and CDR2 is YSYEKL. This CDR3 is CASSRGREGYNEQFF. CDR3 in DNA: TGCGCCAGCAGCAGGGGACGGGAGGGGTACAATGAGCAGTTCTTC.

The V call is TRBV2, the J call TRBJ1-2; 10 nucleotides align to TRBD1. Germline lookup yields CDR1 SNHLY and CDR2 FYNNEI. V was pared by 6 bases and J by 4 bases, with 5 bases of the junction left unmatched. The CDR3 loop spans 14 amino acids. CDR3 protein: CASRPGQGSYGYTF. In DNA form, the CDR3 reads TGTGCCAGCAGACCGGGACAGGGGAGCTATGGCTACACCTTC.

The chain carries TRBV2 and TRBJ2-5; 10 bases are shared with TRBD1. The germline gives CDR1 SNHLY, CDR2 FYNNEI. The CDR3 consists of 14 residues. V lost 7 bases to trimming and J lost 0 bases; unmatched junction nucleotides: 2. CDR3 sequence reads: CASKGQGYQETQYF. The CDR3 coding sequence is TGTGCCAGCAAGGGACAGGGGTACCAAGAGACCCAGTACTTC.